One TCR beta chain is described in this entry. What it binds is unknown. The protocol was immunoSEQ multiplex PCR, while the TCRdb copy is restricted to in-frame clones and leaves out a portion. The table shows about 1 million clones, with 65% to 75% occurring only once. Trimming shortened V by 1 base and J by 0 bases, and 15 bases separated the two germline ends. The CDR3 totals 17 residues. The germline gives CDR1 LNHDA, CDR2 SQIVND (reference sequence). The data are from a study of shared clonotypes between healthy human individuals. Study background: Donors had three CD4 naive, three CD4 memory, two CD8 naive and one CD8 memory plate apiece.

Study results and caveats: Sharing across four donors was highest in naive CD4 (around 5%) and lowest in memory CD8 (around 0.4%).

Sequencing input: memory CD4+ T cells sorted from blood. Subset of the sample: CD45RA-negative fraction. The receptor was isolated from a man younger than 30 in good health. V is TRBV19 and J is TRBJ2-5, with D possibly called TRBD1 or TRBD2 (6 bases each). CDR3 bases: TGTGCCAGTAGTATAGGGTGGGGGGCTTGGTACCAAGAGACCCAGTACTTC. Its translation is CASSIGWGAWYQETQYF.